The clone carrying this T cell receptor (beta chain) appeared a few times. The CDR3 has 13 amino acids. V lost 3 bases, J lost 8 bases, and 13 bases lay in between. The germline V gene encodes CDR1 SGDLS and CDR2 YYNGEE. Assay: immunoSEQ multiplex PCR; the TCRdb copy retains only in-frame clones and omits some. The sample holds roughly 15,000 clones, 62% seen once. The data stem from a study of T cell clonotyping in hematopoietic cell transplantation. Turning to the study itself: Samples: about 28 days before transplant, then days 30, 100 and 180 after.

The sample consisted of PBMCs. J is TRBJ2-3 and V is TRBV9; D uncertain. This clonotype was obtained from a human donor who either received an allogeneic hematopoietic cell transplant for a myeloid malignancy or was a related donor (not recorded which). Some clones in this sample may be carry-over from other donors' samples. The CDR3 region has the DNA TGTGCCAGCAGCGCCCCCGGGTATGGTACGCAGTATTTT. It codes for CASSAPGYGTQYF.